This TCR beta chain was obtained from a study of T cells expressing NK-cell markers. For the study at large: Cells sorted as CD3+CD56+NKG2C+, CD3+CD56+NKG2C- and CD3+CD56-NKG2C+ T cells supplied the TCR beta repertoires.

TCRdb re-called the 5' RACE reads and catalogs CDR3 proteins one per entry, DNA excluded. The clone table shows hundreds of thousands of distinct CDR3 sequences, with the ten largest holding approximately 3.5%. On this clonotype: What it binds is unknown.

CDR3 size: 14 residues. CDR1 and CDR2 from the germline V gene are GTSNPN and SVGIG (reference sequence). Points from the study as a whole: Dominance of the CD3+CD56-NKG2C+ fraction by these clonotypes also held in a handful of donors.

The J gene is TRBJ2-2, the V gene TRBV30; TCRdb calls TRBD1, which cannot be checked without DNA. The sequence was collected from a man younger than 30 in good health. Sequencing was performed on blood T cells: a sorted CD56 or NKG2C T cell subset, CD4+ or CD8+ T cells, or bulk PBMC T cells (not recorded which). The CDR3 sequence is CAWSVSGSTGELFF. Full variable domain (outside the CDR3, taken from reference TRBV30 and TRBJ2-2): SQTIHQWPATLVQPVGSPLSLECTVEGTSNPNLYWYRQAAGRGLQLLFYSVGIGQISSEVPQNLSASRPQDRQFILSSKKLLLSDSGFYLCAWSVSGSTGELFFGEGSRLTVL.